Shown below are 11 T cell receptor beta chains from a single sample sequenced in a study of CD8 T cells in Susac syndrome. RNA was extracted with the RNeasy kit, and a quantity of roughly 0.45 to 1 ug was reverse transcribed using random hexamers. Using its own MiXCR run on the immunoSEQ multiplex PCR reads, TCRdb lists one record per CDR3 protein. This sample has approximately 210,000 distinct CDR3 sequences, with about 95% found just once. Source material: CD4+ T cells from PBMCs. These receptors were taken from a human donor with Susac syndrome.

The V call is TRBV15, the J call TRBJ1-1; D call uncertain. CDR1 is LNHNV, CDR2 YYDKDF, per germline (reference sequence). Trimming removed 6 bases at V and 1 base at J, with 9 bases between. This CDR3 has 13 residues. The CDR3 bases are TGTGCCACCAGTGTAGGCAGGAACACTGAAGCTTTCTTT. Protein: CATSVGRNTEAFF.

V usage is TRBV7-2 and J usage is TRBJ2-2; 8 bases align to TRBD1. After removal of 5 bases from V and 5 bases from J, the junction contained 7 bases not matched to a gene. In germline, CDR1 is SGHTA, CDR2 FQGNSA. The CDR3 runs 15 residues. The CDR3 DNA is TGTGCCAGCAGCACAGGACAGGGATTTACCGGGGAGCTGTTTTTT. It is translated as CASSTGQGFTGELFF.

The genes are TRBV7-2 and TRBJ1-5; D remains ambiguous. V lost 5 bases to trimming and J lost 6 bases, with 11 bases between them. The length of the CDR3 is 13 residues. Germline CDR1 is SGHTA and CDR2 is FQGNSA. This CDR3 is CASSPDPAQPQHF. CDR3 DNA sequence: TGTGCCAGCAGCCCCGACCCGGCTCAGCCCCAGCATTTT. The entire variable domain, with the rest obtained from reference TRBV7-2 and TRBJ1-5, is as follows: GAGVSQSPSNKVTEKGKDVELRCDPISGHTALYWYRQSLGQGLEFLIYFQGNSAPDKSGLPSDRFSAERTGGSVSTLTIQRTQQEDSAVYLCASSPDPAQPQHFGDGTRLSIL.

This rearrangement joins TRBV9 to TRBJ2-3, with D perhaps TRBD1 or TRBD2 (6 bases each). This CDR3 has 15 residues. Germline V CDR1 and CDR2: SGDLS, YYNGEE. Trimming pared 0 bases from V and 2 bases from J, leaving 10 bases between. The DNA for the CDR3 is TGTGCCAGCAGCGTAGTAGGGGGGACCACAGATACGCAGTATTTT. Translated, it gives CASSVVGGTTDTQYF.

This clonotype was detected only a few times. The junction departs from the called germline gene at one end, perhaps through a read error. The rearrangement joins TRBV12-3 or TRBV12-4 to TRBJ2-5; unclear D gene. The CDR3 runs to 13 residues. The CDR3 nucleotides are TGTGCTAGCAGCTTAGGCCAGCAAGAGACCCAGTACTTC. Its protein is CASSLGQQETQYF.

The chain links TRBV5-1 to TRBJ1-1; possibly TRBD1 for D (6 bases). V was cut by 4 bases and J by 1 base, with 8 bases left in between. Germline assignment: CDR1 SGHRS and CDR2 YFSETQ. This CDR3 region has 13 residues. The CDR3 region has the DNA TGCGCCAGCAGCGGGGGACAGAACACTGAAGCTTTCTTT. Encoded protein: CASSGGQNTEAFF.

In its sample, this clonotype was seen a few times. V is TRBV6-1 and J is TRBJ2-7, with D perhaps matching TRBD1 (6 bases). CDR1 and CDR2 from the germline V gene are MNHNS and SASEGT. Trimming removed 6 bases from V and 4 bases from J, with 10 bases in between. CDR3 length equals 12 residues. CDR3 DNA sequence: TGTGCCAGCAGGAGGGACAATTACGAGCAGTACTTC. Encoded protein: CASRRDNYEQYF.

V gene TRBV19 combines with J gene TRBJ1-1, with D possibly being TRBD1 (5 bases). Deletions cut 6 bases from V and 3 bases from J, with 20 bases between. The CDR3 covers 16 residues. Germline CDR1 and CDR2: LNHDA and SQIVND (reference sequence). CDR3 protein: CASRTSPGGGYTEAFF. The DNA of the CDR3 is TGTGCCAGTAGAACCTCCCCCGGCGGGGGGTACACTGAAGCTTTCTTT.

The genes are TRBV24-1 and TRBJ2-3; 8 bases agree with TRBD1. Germline trimming cut 2 bases from V and 5 bases from J; bases unmatched to any gene: 8. This CDR3 region has 16 residues. CDR1 and CDR2 from the germline V gene are KGHDR and SFDVKD. The DNA of the CDR3 is TGTGCCACCAGTGATTCCTCAGGGGGCCCTGGAGATACGCAGTATTTT. Protein sequence: CATSDSSGGPGDTQYF.

This clonotype has more than one count but fewer than ten. This sequence joins TRBV12-3 or TRBV12-4 and TRBJ1-5, with unresolved D. With 3 bases removed from V and 4 bases from J, the gap between germline ends came to 4 bases. The CDR3 runs 12 residues. CDR3 in DNA: TGTGCCAGCAGTTTCCAGAATCAGCCCCAGCATTTT. It encodes CASSFQNQPQHF.

The chain carries TRBV7-9 and TRBJ1-3; D is uncertain. The V gene's germline CDR1 is SEHNR and CDR2 FQNEAQ (reference sequence). V was clipped by 3 bases and J by 7 bases, with 7 bases between them. The CDR3 length is 12 residues. CDR3 sequence: CASSFTVNTIYF. CDR3 nucleotides: TGTGCCAGCAGCTTTACGGTCAACACCATATATTTT. Variable domain in full (rest from reference TRBV7-9 and TRBJ1-3): DTGVSQNPRHKITKRGQNVTFRCDPISEHNRLYWYRQTLGQGPEFLTYFQNEAQLEKSRLLSDRFSAERPKGSFSTLEIQRTEQGDSAMYLCASSFTVNTIYFGEGSWLTVV.